The 20 T cell receptor beta chains in this list originate from one sample, sequenced in a study of blood T cell repertoires in COVID-19. Sequenced by immunoSEQ multiplex PCR; TCRdb stores in-frame clones only, minus some. The table lists 200,000 to 250,000 clones, about 80% of them singletons, with about 1.3% in the top ten. The sequenced sample was PBMCs or T cells enriched from blood (not recorded which). Receptors were obtained from a woman aged 40 to 50 with acute COVID-19.

V usage is TRBV5-1 and J usage is TRBJ2-2, with TRBD2 matching over 8 bases. Per the germline V gene, CDR1 is SGHRS and CDR2 is YFSETQ. The CDR3 is 16 amino acids. With 4 bases clipped from V and 6 bases from J, the junction kept 11 bases outside the gene matches. The CDR3 DNA sequence: TGCGCCAGCAGCCTAAGCGGGACTAGTATTCCCGGGGAGCTGTTTTTT. Protein: CASSLSGTSIPGELFF.

The genes are TRBV27 and TRBJ1-4; unclear D gene. The CDR3 runs 14 residues. Germline V gene sequence: CDR1 MNHEY, CDR2 SMNVEV (reference sequence). The ends were cut back, 1 base at V and 8 bases at J, with 11 bases in the middle. The DNA for the CDR3 is TGTGCCAGCAGTTTATTCCCCTCGGGGGAAAAACTGTTTTTT. Its translation: CASSLFPSGEKLFF.

V and J are TRBV19 and TRBJ1-5; TRBD1 is a possible D gene (6 bases). The CDR3 runs 15 residues. The germline V and J ends were trimmed by 5 bases and 1 base, with 12 bases remaining between them. CDR1 and CDR2 from the germline V gene are LNHDA and SQIVND (reference sequence). The CDR3: CASSWGGLSNQPQHF. CDR3 nucleotide sequence: TGTGCCAGTAGTTGGGGGGGGCTCAGCAATCAGCCCCAGCATTTT.

This chain joins TRBV11-2 and TRBJ2-7, with 11 bases that match TRBD1. J was trimmed by 6 bases and V by 8 bases; bases with no gene match: 9. CDR1 and CDR2 (germline): SGHAT, FQNNGV. The CDR3 consists of 14 residues. The CDR3 reads CASRQTGTGGEQYF. CDR3 in DNA: TGTGCCAGCCGCCAAACCGGGACAGGGGGCGAGCAGTACTTC.

The table lists this clone with a few counts. The chain couples TRBV5-1 to TRBJ2-1; 8 nucleotides align to TRBD2. V shed 4 bases and J 0 bases; nucleotides not matched to a gene: 9. Per germline, CDR1 SGHRS and CDR2 YFSETQ. This CDR3 region has 17 residues. CDR3 in amino acids: CASSVDLAGSSYNEQFF. The CDR3 DNA sequence: TGCGCCAGCAGCGTAGACTTAGCGGGAAGCTCCTACAATGAGCAGTTCTTC. Full variable domain (outside the CDR3, taken from reference TRBV5-1 and TRBJ2-1): KAGVTQTPRYLIKTRGQQVTLSCSPISGHRSVSWYQQTPGQGLQFLFEYFSETQRNKGNFPGRFSGRQFSNSRSEMNVSTLELGDSALYLCASSVDLAGSSYNEQFFGPGTRLTVL.

J is TRBJ1-2 and V is TRBV6-6, with TRBD1 as a possible D gene (6 bases). CDR3 length: 12 amino acids. Germline assignment: CDR1 MNHNY and CDR2 SVGAGI (reference sequence). V was pared by 6 bases and J by 6 bases, with 11 bases between. This CDR3 reads CASSLPGDGYTF. The CDR3 region has the DNA TGTGCCAGCAGCCTCCCAGGGGATGGCTACACCTTC.

This sequence joins TRBV6-5 and TRBJ2-1, with TRBD2 matching over 10 bases. The length of the CDR3 is 14 residues. Trimming cost V 6 bases and J 12 bases; bases outside gene matches: 11. The V gene's germline CDR1 is MNHEY and CDR2 SVGAGI. CDR3 in DNA: TGTGCCAGCAGAGTCGGGACTAGCGTTTCTACGCAGTTCTTC. It encodes CASRVGTSVSTQFF.

Comment on this clone: Other DNA sequences within the sample encode an identical CDR3. The rearrangement uses TRBV28 and TRBJ2-7; TRBD1 matches 11 bases. The germline gives CDR1 MDHEN, CDR2 SYDVKM. This CDR3 comprises 14 residues. With V trimmed by 4 bases and J by 5 bases, 4 bases remained unmatched. The CDR3 region is CASSYGTGGHEQYF. As DNA, the CDR3 is TGTGCCAGCAGTTACGGGACAGGGGGGCACGAGCAGTACTTC.

The sample holds one count of this clone. The chain recombines TRBV6-4 with TRBJ2-3; D remains ambiguous. Germline values: CDR1 MRHNA, CDR2 SNTAGT. The CDR3 consists of 14 residues. Between the trimmed V and J ends, which lost 3 bases and 5 bases, there was a span of 12 bases. CDR3 loop: CASSEASFGDTQYF. The CDR3 DNA reads TGTGCCAGCAGTGAAGCTAGTTTTGGAGATACGCAGTATTTT.

The chain has TRBV6-5 and TRBJ1-1; tentative D call: TRBD1 (6 bases). Germline V gene lookup returns CDR1 MNHEY and CDR2 SVGAGI. The CDR3 runs to 15 residues. V gave up 4 bases and J gave up 4 bases, with 16 bases separating them. The CDR3 is CASSSLGGGSTEAFF. The CDR3 DNA reads as TGTGCCAGCAGTTCGTTAGGGGGTGGGAGCACTGAAGCTTTCTTT.

The V and J genes are TRBV10-2 and TRBJ2-2; a weak D match, TRBD1 (5 bases). V was clipped by 2 bases and J by 2 bases, with 12 bases between them. This CDR3 spans 16 amino acids. From germline, CDR1 is WSHSY and CDR2 SAAADI. CDR3 nucleotide sequence: TGCGCCAGCAGTGAGCCCCGACAGATAAACACCGGGGAGCTGTTTTTT. Residues: CASSEPRQINTGELFF.

The chain employs TRBV28 and TRBJ1-6; 7 nucleotides agree with TRBD1. The germline gives CDR1 MDHEN, CDR2 SYDVKM. The CDR3 sequence is 15 residues long. V lost 5 bases and J lost 7; bases outside the gene matches: 8. This CDR3 is CASSPRTGANSPLHF. The DNA for the CDR3 is TGTGCCAGCAGTCCTCGGACAGGCGCGAATTCACCCCTCCACTTT.

This chain connects TRBV3-1 (or the pseudogene TRBV3-2) to TRBJ2-1; the D gene is possibly TRBD1 (6 bases). Looked up from germline, CDR1 is LGHDT and CDR2 is YNNKEL (reference sequence). The CDR3 has 15 amino acids. Between the trimmed V and J ends, which lost 4 bases and 7 bases, there was a span of 17 bases. CDR3 region: CASSLQGSRRNEQFF. The CDR3 nucleotides are TGTGCCAGCAGCCTTCAGGGGAGTCGGAGGAATGAGCAGTTCTTC.

The chain uses TRBV5-8 and TRBJ1-1, with TRBD1 matching over 8 bases. Germline V gene lookup returns CDR1 SGHTS and CDR2 YDEGEE. This CDR3 region has 15 residues. J gave up 4 bases and V 3 bases, and 8 bases lay outside the gene matches. The CDR3 protein is CASSSLQGASTEAFF. The CDR3 DNA reads TGTGCCAGCAGCTCCTTGCAGGGGGCCAGCACTGAAGCTTTCTTT.

CDR3 nucleotide sequence: TGTGCCAGCAGGGGGACGGGAGAAGGCTCCTATAATTCACCCCTCCACTTT. Translation: CASRGTGEGSYNSPLHF. The rearrangement links TRBV28 to TRBJ1-6; perhaps TRBD1 as D (5 bases). Per germline, CDR1 MDHEN and CDR2 SYDVKM. The CDR3 totals 17 residues. V gave up 6 bases and J gave up 0 bases, with 15 bases separating them.

CDR3: CASLDRGTGTEAFF. The CDR3 DNA reads TGTGCCAGCTTGGACAGGGGAACGGGCACTGAAGCTTTCTTT. The chain uses TRBV2 and TRBJ1-1; 9 positions match TRBD1. With 8 bases clipped from V and 4 bases from J, the junction kept 8 bases outside the gene matches. The V gene's germline CDR1 is SNHLY and CDR2 FYNNEI. This CDR3 contains 14 residues.

This rearrangement joins TRBV7-9 to TRBJ1-4; D is uncertain. The germline gives CDR1 SEHNR, CDR2 FQNEAQ (reference sequence). Trimming removed 5 bases at V and 7 bases at J, with 17 bases between. This CDR3 is 15 amino acids long. CDR3 coding DNA: TGTGCCAGCAGCCTATCCGAGAGCCGCGTTGAAAAACTGTTTTTT. Protein: CASSLSESRVEKLFF.

This sequence joins TRBV27 and TRBJ1-1; D gene unclear. The germline V gene has CDR1 MNHEY and CDR2 SMNVEV (reference sequence). CDR3 size: 13 residues. Trimming removed 3 bases at V and 4 bases at J, with 9 bases between. CDR3: CASSFVRLTEAFF. CDR3 nucleotides: TGTGCCAGCAGTTTTGTCCGACTCACTGAAGCTTTCTTT.

The chain links TRBV19 to TRBJ2-7; TRBD2 might be the D (6 bases). Trimming pared 9 bases from V and 2 bases from J, leaving 17 bases between. The V gene's germline CDR1 is LNHDA and CDR2 SQIVND (reference sequence). The CDR3 spans 14 residues. The CDR3 region has the DNA TGTGCCAGCGCACTGTCCGGGACTCCCTACGAGCAGTACTTC. As protein: CASALSGTPYEQYF.

The sample holds a few counts of this clone. The rearrangement uses TRBV27 and TRBJ2-1; 12 nucleotides agree with TRBD2. Germline V lookup: CDR1 MNHEY, CDR2 SMNVEV (reference sequence). The V and J ends lost 0 bases and 4 bases, in that order; junction bases with no gene match: 1. The CDR3 sequence is 16 residues long. This CDR3 reads CASSLSTSGGYNEQFF. The DNA for the CDR3 is TGTGCCAGCAGTTTATCAACTAGCGGGGGGTACAATGAGCAGTTCTTC.